Sequencing of this T cell receptor beta chain was carried out in a study of blood T cell repertoires in COVID-19. Study overall: The samples span acute and convalescent COVID-19 from the United States, Italy and Spain. T cells, B-cell-depleted T cells, or PBMCs supplied cDNA or gDNA.

This clone was seen a single time. Original handling: Using reference gene primer amplification, nucleated cell counts were estimated. The table came from immunoSEQ multiplex PCR; TCRdb's copy has only in-frame clones and leaves some out. Clonal size and the V and J genes are those of that table, whereas D and trimming came from the DNA. The data hold a few hundred thousand clones, with roughly 80% observed a single time. The length of the CDR3 is 20 residues. Germline loops: CDR1 SGHRS, CDR2 YFSETQ. J gave up 5 bases and V 1 base, and 20 bases lay outside the gene matches. The receptor's source is a woman younger than 30 with acute or convalescent COVID-19. Sample: peripheral blood. This chain uses TRBV5-1 with TRBJ2-3, with TRBD1 matching 9 bases. CDR3 DNA sequence: TGCGCCAGCAGCTTGTTCTCTGGACAGGGGTCTCGTAGTCTTGGAGATACGCAGTATTTT. It translates to CASSLFSGQGSRSLGDTQYF.